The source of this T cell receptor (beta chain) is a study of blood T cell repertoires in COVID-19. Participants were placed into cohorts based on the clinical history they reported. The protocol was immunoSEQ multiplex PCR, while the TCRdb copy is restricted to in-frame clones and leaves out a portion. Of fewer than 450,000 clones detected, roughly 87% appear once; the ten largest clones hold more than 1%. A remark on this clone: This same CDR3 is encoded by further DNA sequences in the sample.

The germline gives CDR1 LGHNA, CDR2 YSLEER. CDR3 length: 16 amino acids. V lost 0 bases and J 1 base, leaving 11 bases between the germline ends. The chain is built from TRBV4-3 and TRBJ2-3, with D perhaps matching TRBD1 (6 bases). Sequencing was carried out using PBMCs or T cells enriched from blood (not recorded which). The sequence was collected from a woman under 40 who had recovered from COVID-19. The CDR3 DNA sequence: TGCGCCAGCAGCCAAGATCTGGCAGGGGGCACAGATACGCAGTATTTT. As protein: CASSQDLAGGTDTQYF.